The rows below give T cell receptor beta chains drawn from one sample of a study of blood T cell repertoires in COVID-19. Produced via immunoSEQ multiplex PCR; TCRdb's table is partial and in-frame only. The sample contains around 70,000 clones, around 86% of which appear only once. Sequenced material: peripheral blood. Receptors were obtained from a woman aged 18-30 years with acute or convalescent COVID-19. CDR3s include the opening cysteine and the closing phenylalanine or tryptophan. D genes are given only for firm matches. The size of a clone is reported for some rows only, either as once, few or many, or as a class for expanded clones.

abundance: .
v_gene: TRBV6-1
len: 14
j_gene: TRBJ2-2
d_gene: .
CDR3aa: CASSTTGNTGELFF
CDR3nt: TGTGCCAGCAGTACCACAGGGAACACCGGGGAGCTGTTTTTT

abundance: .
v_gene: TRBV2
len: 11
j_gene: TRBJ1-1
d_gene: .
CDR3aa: CASSEWSEAFF
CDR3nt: TGTGCCAGCAGTGAGTGGAGTGAAGCTTTCTTT

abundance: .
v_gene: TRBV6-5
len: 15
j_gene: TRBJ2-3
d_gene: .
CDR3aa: CASRRAGSSTDTQYF
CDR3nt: TGTGCCAGCAGGCGAGCGGGCTCAAGCACAGATACGCAGTATTTT

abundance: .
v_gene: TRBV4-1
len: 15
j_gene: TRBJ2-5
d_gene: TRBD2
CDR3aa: CASSQAGLAVETQYF
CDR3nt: TGCGCCAGCAGCCAAGCGGGACTAGCAGTCGAGACCCAGTACTTC

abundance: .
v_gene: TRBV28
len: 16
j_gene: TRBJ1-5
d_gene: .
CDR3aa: CASSIRWGGIGQPQHF
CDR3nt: TGTGCCAGCAGCATACGCTGGGGGGGGATAGGCCAGCCCCAGCATTTT

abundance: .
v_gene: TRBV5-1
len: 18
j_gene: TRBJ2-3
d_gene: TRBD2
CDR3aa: CASSLEARGGVSTDTQYF
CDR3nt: TGCGCCAGCAGCTTGGAGGCTCGTGGGGGGGTCAGCACAGATACGCAGTATTTT

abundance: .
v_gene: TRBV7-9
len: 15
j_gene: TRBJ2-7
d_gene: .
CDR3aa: CASSPRRGGAYEQYF
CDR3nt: TGTGCCAGCAGCCCTCGAAGGGGCGGGGCCTACGAGCAGTACTTC

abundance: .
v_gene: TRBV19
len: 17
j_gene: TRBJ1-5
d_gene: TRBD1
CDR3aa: CASRPGTGSDSNQPQHF
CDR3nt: TGTGCCAGTCGTCCCGGGACAGGGTCGGATAGCAATCAGCCCCAGCATTTT

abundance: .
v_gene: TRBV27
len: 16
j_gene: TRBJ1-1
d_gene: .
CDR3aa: CASSRTQQGKNTEAFF
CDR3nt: TGTGCCAGCAGTCGAACACAACAGGGAAAGAACACTGAAGCTTTCTTT

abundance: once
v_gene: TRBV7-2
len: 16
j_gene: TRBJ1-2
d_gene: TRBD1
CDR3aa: CASSLGTGLANYGYAF
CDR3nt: TGTGCCAGCAGCTTAGGGACAGGATTAGCTAACTATGGCTACGCCTTC

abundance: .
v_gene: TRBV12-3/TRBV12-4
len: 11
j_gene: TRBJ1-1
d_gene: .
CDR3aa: CASQGGTEAFF
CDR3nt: TGTGCCAGTCAGGGCGGCACTGAAGCTTTCTTT